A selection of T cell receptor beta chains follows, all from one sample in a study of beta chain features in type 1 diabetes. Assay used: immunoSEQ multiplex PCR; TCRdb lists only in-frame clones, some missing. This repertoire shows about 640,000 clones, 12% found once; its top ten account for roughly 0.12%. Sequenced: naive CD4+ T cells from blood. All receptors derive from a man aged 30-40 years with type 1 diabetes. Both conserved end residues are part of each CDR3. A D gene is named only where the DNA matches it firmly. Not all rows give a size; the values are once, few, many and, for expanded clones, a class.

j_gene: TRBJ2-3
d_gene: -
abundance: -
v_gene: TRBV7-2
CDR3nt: TGTGCCAGCAGCCCGGGACTGCACACAGATACGCAGTATTTT
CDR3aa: CASSPGLHTDTQYF

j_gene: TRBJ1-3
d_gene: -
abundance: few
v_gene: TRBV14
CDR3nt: TGTGCCAGCAGCCGCCTCCTTTTCTCTGGAAACACCATATATTTT
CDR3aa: CASSRLLFSGNTIYF

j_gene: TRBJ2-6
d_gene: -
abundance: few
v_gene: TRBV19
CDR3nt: TGTGCCAGTAGCTCGACAGGGCGGGGTGGGGCCAACGTCCTGACTTTC
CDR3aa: CASSSTGRGGANVLTF

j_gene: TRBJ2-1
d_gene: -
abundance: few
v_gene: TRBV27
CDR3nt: TGTGCCAGCAGTTTAGACGGAGCGATAGAGCAGTTCTTC
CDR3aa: CASSLDGAIEQFF

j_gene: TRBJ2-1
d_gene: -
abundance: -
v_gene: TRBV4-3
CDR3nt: TGCGCCAGCAGCCAACTGGTGGGGTCCTACAATGAGCAGTTCTTC
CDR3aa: CASSQLVGSYNEQFF

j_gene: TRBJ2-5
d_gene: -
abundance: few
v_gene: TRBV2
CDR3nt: TGTGCCAGCTACAGGGAAGAGACCCAGTACTTC
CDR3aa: CASYREETQYF

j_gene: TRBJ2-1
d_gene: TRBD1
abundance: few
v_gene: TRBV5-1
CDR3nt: TGCGCCAGCAGCCCCCGGGACAGAGACTACAATGAGCAGTTCTTC
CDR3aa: CASSPRDRDYNEQFF

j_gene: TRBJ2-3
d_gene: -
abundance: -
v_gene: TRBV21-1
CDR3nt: TGTGCCAGCAGCCTCGCCTGGGCAGATACGCAGTATTTT
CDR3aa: CASSLAWADTQYF

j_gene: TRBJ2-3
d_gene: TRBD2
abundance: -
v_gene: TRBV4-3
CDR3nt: TGCGCCAGCAGCCAAGGCCTAGCGGGGGCCCTTAGCACAGATACGCAGTATTTT
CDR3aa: CASSQGLAGALSTDTQYF

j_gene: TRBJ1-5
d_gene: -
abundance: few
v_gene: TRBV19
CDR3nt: TGTGCCAGTAGTCCTGACCAGGAGCCCCAGCATTTT
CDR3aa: CASSPDQEPQHF

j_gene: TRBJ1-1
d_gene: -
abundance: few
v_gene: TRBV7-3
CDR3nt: TGTGCCAGCAGCGCCCAGCCAGGGGAAGCTGAAGCTTTCTTT
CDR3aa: CASSAQPGEAEAFF

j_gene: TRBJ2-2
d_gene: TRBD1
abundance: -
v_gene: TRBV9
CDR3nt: TGTGCCAGCAGCGCCCGACAGGGCCACGGGGAGCTGTTTTTT
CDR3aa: CASSARQGHGELFF

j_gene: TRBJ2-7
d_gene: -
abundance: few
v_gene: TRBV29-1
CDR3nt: TGCAGCGTTGATGGGGGCTCCTACGAGCAGTACTTC
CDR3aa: CSVDGGSYEQYF

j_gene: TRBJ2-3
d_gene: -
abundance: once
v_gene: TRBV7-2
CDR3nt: TGTGCCAGCAGCTCTGGACCCCACACAGATACGCAGTATTTT
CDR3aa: CASSSGPHTDTQYF

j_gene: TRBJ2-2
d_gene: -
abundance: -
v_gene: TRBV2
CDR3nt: TGTGCCAGCAGTGGAGATACCGGGGAGCTGTTTTTT
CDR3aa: CASSGDTGELFF

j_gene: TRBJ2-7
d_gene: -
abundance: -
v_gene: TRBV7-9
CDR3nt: TGTGCCAGCAGCTTCGGATCAGGGGCCGAGCAGTACTTC
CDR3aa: CASSFGSGAEQYF

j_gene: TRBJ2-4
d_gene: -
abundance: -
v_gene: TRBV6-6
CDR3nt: TGTGCCAGCAGTTATGAGGGGGGCTCAAACATTCAGTACTTC
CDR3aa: CASSYEGGSNIQYF

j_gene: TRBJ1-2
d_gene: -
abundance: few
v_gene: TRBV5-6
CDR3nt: TGTGCCAGCAGCTCGGACACCGAATATGGCTACACCTTC
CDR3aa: CASSSDTEYGYTF

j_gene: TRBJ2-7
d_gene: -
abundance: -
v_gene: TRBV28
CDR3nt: TGTGCCAGCAGTTTACACGGACAGAGCGAGCAGTACTTC
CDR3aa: CASSLHGQSEQYF

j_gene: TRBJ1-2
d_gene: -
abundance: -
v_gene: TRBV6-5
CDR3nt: TGTGCCAGCAGACAACAAGAAAGGCGTAACTATGGCTACACCTTC
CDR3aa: CASRQQERRNYGYTF

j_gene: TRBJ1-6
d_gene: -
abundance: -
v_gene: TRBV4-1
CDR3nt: TGCGCCAGCAGCCAAGCCCCAGGGAACAGTTCACCCCTCCACTTT
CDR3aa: CASSQAPGNSSPLHF

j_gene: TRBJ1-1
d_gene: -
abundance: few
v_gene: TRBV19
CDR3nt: TGTGCCACCCTGGGGAGGGCGGACACTGAAGCTTTCTTT
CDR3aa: CATLGRADTEAFF

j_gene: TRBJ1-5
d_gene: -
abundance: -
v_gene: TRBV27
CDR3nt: TGTGCCAGCAGCACGACGGGACTTAGCGAGCCCAATCAGCCCCAGCATTTT
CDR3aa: CASSTTGLSEPNQPQHF

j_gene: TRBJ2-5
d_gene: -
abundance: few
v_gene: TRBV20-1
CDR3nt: TGCAGTGCTAGAGTCCAAGAGACCCAGTACTTC
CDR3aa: CSARVQETQYF

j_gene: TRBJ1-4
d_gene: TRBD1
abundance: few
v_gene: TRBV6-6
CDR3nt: TGTGCCAGCAGTAAACAACCGACAGGGATTAATGAAAAACTGTTTTTT
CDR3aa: CASSKQPTGINEKLFF

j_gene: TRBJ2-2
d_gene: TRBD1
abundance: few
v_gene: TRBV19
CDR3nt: TGTGCCAGTAGTATGGGACAGGGGCCCAACACCGGGGAGCTGTTTTTT
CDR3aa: CASSMGQGPNTGELFF

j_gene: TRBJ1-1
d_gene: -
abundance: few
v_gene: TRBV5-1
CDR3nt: TGCGCCAGCAGCTTGGACTTACTTTCTGAAGCTTTCTTT
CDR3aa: CASSLDLLSEAFF